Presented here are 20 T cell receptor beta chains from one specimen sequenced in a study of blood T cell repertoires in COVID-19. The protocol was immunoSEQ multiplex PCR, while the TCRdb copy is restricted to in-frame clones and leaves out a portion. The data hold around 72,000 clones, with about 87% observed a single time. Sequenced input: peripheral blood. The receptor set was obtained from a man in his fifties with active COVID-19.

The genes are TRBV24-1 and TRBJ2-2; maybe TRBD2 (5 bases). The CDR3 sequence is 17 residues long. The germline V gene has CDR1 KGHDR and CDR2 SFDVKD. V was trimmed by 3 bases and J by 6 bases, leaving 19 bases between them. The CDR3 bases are TGTGCCACCAGTGATGACCCGGTGATAGCGCGGTCCGGGGAGCTGTTTTTT. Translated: CATSDDPVIARSGELFF.

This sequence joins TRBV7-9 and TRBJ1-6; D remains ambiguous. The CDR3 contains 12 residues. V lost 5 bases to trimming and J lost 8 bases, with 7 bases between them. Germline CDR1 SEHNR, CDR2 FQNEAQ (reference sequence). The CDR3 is CASSEADSPLHF. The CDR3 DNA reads TGTGCCAGCAGCGAAGCCGATTCACCCCTCCACTTT.

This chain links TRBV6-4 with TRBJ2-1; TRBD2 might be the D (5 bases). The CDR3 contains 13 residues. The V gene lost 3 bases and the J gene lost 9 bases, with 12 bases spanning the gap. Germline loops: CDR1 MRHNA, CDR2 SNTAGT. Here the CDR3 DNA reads TGTGCCAGCAGTGAGGCCTCCGGGATTGAGCAGTTCTTC. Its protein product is CASSEASGIEQFF.

The CDR3 DNA reads TGTGCCAGCAGTGATAAGTTTATTAACCAGGCCTGGAATTTTGAAGCTTTCTTT. Translation: CASSDKFINQAWNFEAFF. This chain connects TRBV2 to TRBJ1-1, with D unresolved. Germline CDR1 is SNHLY and CDR2 is FYNNEI. CDR3 size: 18 residues. V lost 3 bases and J 7 bases, leaving 27 bases between the germline ends.

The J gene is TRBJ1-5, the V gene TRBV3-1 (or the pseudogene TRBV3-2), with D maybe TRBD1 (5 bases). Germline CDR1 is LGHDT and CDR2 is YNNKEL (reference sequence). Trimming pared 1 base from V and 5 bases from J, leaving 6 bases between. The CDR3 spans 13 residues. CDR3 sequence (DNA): TGTGCCAGCAGCCAAGTAGGGGATCAGCCCCAGCATTTT. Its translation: CASSQVGDQPQHF.

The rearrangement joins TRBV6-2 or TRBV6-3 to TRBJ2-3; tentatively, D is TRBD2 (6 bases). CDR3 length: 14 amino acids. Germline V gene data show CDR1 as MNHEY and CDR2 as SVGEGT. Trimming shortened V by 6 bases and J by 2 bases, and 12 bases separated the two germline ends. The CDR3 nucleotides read TGTGCCAGCAGCTTCGGGACTTTCACAGATACGCAGTATTTT. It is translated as CASSFGTFTDTQYF.

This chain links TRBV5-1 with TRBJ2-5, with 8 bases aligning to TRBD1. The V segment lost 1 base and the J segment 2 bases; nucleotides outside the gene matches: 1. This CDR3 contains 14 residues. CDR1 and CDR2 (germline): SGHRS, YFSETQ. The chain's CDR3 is CASSLTGGQETQYF. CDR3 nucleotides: TGCGCCAGCAGCTTGACAGGGGGACAAGAGACCCAGTACTTC.

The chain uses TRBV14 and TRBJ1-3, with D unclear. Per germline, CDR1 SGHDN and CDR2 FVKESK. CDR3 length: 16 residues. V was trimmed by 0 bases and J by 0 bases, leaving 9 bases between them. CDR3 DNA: TGTGCCAGCAGCCAAGATATGGCCCGCTCTGGAAACACCATATATTTT. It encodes CASSQDMARSGNTIYF.

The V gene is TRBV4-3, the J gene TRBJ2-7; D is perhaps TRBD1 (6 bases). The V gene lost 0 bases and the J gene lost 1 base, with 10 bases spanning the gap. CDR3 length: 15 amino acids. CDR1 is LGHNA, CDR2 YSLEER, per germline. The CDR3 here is CASSQDRGHSYEQYF. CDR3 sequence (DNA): TGCGCCAGCAGCCAAGACAGGGGCCATTCCTACGAGCAGTACTTC.

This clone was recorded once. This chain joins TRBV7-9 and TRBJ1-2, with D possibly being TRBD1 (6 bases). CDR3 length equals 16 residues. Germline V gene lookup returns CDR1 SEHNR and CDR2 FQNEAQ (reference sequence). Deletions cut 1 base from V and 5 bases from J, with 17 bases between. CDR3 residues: CASSLEPRTVFYGYTF. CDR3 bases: TGTGCCAGCAGCTTAGAGCCGCGGACAGTTTTTTATGGCTACACCTTC.

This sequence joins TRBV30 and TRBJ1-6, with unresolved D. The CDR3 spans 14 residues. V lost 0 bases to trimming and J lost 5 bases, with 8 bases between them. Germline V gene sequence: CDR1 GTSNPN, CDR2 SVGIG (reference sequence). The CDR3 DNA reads TGTGCCTGGAGTGTTGGCGGCCATAATTCACCCCTCCACTTT. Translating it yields CAWSVGGHNSPLHF.

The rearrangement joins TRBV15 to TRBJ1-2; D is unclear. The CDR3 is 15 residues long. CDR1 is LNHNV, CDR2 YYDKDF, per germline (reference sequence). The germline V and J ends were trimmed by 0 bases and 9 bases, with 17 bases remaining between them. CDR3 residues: CATSRDAGSRGSYTF. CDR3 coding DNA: TGTGCCACCAGCAGAGACGCGGGCTCAAGAGGAAGCTACACCTTC.

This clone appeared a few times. CDR3 in DNA: TGCGCCAGCAGCCAAGATCTCCGGGGGTCCACCTACGAGCAGTACTTC. As protein: CASSQDLRGSTYEQYF. The genes are TRBV4-3 and TRBJ2-7, with D perhaps matching TRBD2 (6 bases). This CDR3 has 16 residues. The germline V and J ends were trimmed by 0 bases and 2 bases, with 14 bases remaining between them. Germline CDR1 LGHNA, CDR2 YSLEER.

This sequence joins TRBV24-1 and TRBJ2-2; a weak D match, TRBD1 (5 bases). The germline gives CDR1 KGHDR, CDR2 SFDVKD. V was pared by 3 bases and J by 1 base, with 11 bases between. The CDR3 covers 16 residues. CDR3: CATSDDTGMNTGELFF. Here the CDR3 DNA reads TGTGCCACCAGTGATGATACAGGAATGAACACCGGGGAGCTGTTTTTT.

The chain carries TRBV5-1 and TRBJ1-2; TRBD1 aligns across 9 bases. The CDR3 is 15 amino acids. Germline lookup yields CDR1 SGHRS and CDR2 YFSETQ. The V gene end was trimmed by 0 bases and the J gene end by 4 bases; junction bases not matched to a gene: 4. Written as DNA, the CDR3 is TGCGCCAGCAGCTTGGCCGGGACAGGGCGCTATGGCTACACCTTC. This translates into CASSLAGTGRYGYTF.

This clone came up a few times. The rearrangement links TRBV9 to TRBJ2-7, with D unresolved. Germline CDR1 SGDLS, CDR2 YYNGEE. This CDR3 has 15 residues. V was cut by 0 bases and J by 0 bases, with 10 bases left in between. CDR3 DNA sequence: TGTGCCAGCAGCGTAGATGCGGCGGCCTCCTACGAGCAGTACTTC. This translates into CASSVDAAASYEQYF.

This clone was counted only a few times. In nucleotides, the CDR3 is TGTGCCAGCAGTTGGACACAGGGGTCCTACGAGCAGTACTTC. This codes for CASSWTQGSYEQYF. The rearrangement links TRBV28 to TRBJ2-7, with 7 positions matching TRBD1. Unmatched junction bases numbered 4, after V lost 4 bases and J lost 1 base. CDR1 is MDHEN and CDR2 is SYDVKM in the germline V gene. The CDR3 spans 14 residues.

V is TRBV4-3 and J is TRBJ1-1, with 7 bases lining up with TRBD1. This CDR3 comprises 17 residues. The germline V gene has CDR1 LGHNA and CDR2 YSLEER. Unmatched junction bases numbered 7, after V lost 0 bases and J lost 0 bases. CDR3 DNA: TGCGCCAGCAGCCAAGAGCGGACAGGTTCCATGAACACTGAAGCTTTCTTT. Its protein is CASSQERTGSMNTEAFF.

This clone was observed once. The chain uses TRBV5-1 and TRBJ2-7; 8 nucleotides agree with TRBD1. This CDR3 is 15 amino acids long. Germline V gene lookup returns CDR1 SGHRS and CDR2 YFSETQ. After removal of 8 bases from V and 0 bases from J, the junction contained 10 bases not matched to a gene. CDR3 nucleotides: TGCGCCAGGGATTGGGACAGGACCCCCTCCTACGAGCAGTACTTC. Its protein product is CARDWDRTPSYEQYF.

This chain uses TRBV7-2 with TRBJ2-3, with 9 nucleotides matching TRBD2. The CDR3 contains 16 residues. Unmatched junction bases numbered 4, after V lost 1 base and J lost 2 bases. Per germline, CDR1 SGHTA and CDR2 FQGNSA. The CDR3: CASSLVAGGTTDTQYF. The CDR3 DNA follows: TGTGCCAGCAGCTTAGTTGCGGGGGGGACCACAGATACGCAGTATTTT.